This T cell receptor beta chain was sequenced in a study of regulatory T cells in long-lasting Graves disease. Library construction for TCR beta used iRepertoire HTBI primers and Arm-PCR of CDR3 regions. TCRdb re-called the multiplex PCR reads with MiXCR, one entry per CDR3 protein. The data show hundreds of thousands of distinct CDR3 sequences, over 15% seen once. General observations from the study: Among samples with persistent disease, TRBV28, TRBJ1-2 and TRBJ2-5 were favored.

This CDR3 spans 13 amino acids. The V end was cut by 0 bases, the J end by 6 bases, with 9 bases between. Germline-derived CDR1 and CDR2 are LGHNA and YNFKEQ. Regarding time point: newly diagnosed GD, antithyroid drugs for less than 3 months. Generation of the TCR library employed RNA extracted from PBMCs. This clonotype has at least ten counts. Its target is unknown. This sample also belongs to another study, concerning T cells in Graves' hyperthyroidism and ophthalmopathy.

The chain is built from TRBV4-2 and TRBJ2-7, with D unresolved. This sample comprised peripheral blood mononuclear cells (PBMCs), obtained at new diagnosis, from a patient treated with antithyroid drugs. The TCR comes from a man aged 35 to 55 with Graves disease. The CDR3 protein is CASSQDYAFEQYF. The CDR3 coding sequence is TGTGCCAGCAGCCAAGATTACGCCTTCGAGCAGTACTTC.